Listed below are T cell receptor beta chains from one sample, sequenced in a study of tumor-infiltrating lymphocytes in localized non-small cell lung cancer. Assay: immunoSEQ multiplex PCR; the TCRdb copy retains only in-frame clones and omits some. The sample consists of some 21,000 clones, 70% to 80% of them appearing once. Material: lung tumor tissue. These receptor sequences come from a human donor with non-small cell lung cancer. The CDR3 runs from the conserved cysteine through the conserved F or W. D genes are given only for firm matches. Only part of the rows carry a size: once, few, many, or a class if the clone is expanded.

J,size,D,V,CDR3,DNA
TRBJ2-1,.,.,TRBV2,CAAAEDSYNEQFF,TGTGCCGCAGCGGAGGACTCCTACAATGAGCAGTTCTTC
TRBJ1-2,.,.,TRBV30,CAWSASRDQGGYTF,TGTGCCTGGAGTGCATCGCGGGATCAGGGTGGGTACACCTTC
TRBJ2-7,.,.,TRBV7-2,CASSLVQDEQYF,TGTGCCAGCAGCTTAGTTCAGGACGAGCAGTACTTC
TRBJ2-7,.,.,TRBV2,CASSVGRSYEQYF,TGTGCCAGCAGTGTTGGTCGCTCCTACGAGCAGTACTTC
TRBJ1-3,.,.,TRBV19,CASSIPGQALGNTIYF,TGTGCCAGTAGTATTCCAGGACAAGCCCTTGGAAACACCATATATTTT
TRBJ1-2,.,TRBD1,TRBV6-5,CASSTLTTGGYGYTF,TGTGCCAGCAGTACCCTGACGACAGGGGGCTATGGCTACACCTTC
TRBJ2-7,once,.,TRBV7-8,CASTPYRGKGYEQYF,TGTGCCAGCACCCCTTACCGGGGGAAAGGTTACGAGCAGTACTTC
TRBJ2-3,.,.,TRBV7-2,CASRTSGSSDTQYF,TGTGCCAGCAGGACATCAGGGTCGTCAGATACGCAGTATTTT
TRBJ2-1,.,.,TRBV6-5,CASRRGWNEQFF,TGTGCCAGCAGGAGGGGTTGGAATGAGCAGTTCTTC
TRBJ2-1,.,TRBD1,TRBV9,CASSVEDRGEEFF,TGTGCCAGCAGCGTAGAGGACAGGGGAGAGGAGTTCTTC
TRBJ2-2,.,.,TRBV20-1,CSASRLGELFF,TGCAGTGCTAGCAGGCTCGGGGAGCTGTTTTTT
TRBJ2-3,.,TRBD2,TRBV6-1,CASSLAGVKDTQYF,TGTGCCAGCAGCCTAGCGGGAGTAAAAGATACGCAGTATTTT
TRBJ1-5,.,.,TRBV10-3,CAISAGFGQPQHF,TGTGCCATCAGTGCGGGGTTTGGTCAGCCCCAGCATTTT
TRBJ2-3,.,.,TRBV5-6,CASSLTVGSTDTQYF,TGTGCCAGCAGCTTGACGGTGGGTTCTACAGATACGCAGTATTTT
TRBJ1-3,.,.,TRBV5-1,CASSFGGSNPGNTIYF,TGCGCCAGCAGCTTTGGGGGGAGCAACCCTGGAAACACCATATATTTT
TRBJ1-5,.,.,TRBV6-1,CASSDQGSGNQPQHF,TGTGCCAGCAGTGACCAGGGTTCTGGCAATCAGCCCCAGCATTTT
TRBJ1-5,.,TRBD1,TRBV28,CASSFSDRVNQPQHF,TGTGCCAGCAGTTTCTCTGACAGGGTAAATCAGCCCCAGCATTTT
TRBJ2-1,.,.,TRBV18,CASSPQGGGNEQFF,TGTGCCAGCTCACCCCAGGGAGGGGGCAATGAGCAGTTCTTC
TRBJ1-2,.,.,TRBV28,CASARAYGYTF,TGTGCCAGCGCAAGGGCCTATGGCTACACCTTC
TRBJ1-2,.,.,TRBV5-4,CASSVPGPWPNYGYTF,TGTGCCAGCAGCGTCCCCGGGCCGTGGCCTAACTATGGCTACACCTTC
TRBJ2-5,.,TRBD2,TRBV28,CASSLIAGGKETQYF,TGTGCCAGCAGTCTGATAGCGGGAGGAAAAGAGACCCAGTACTTC
TRBJ2-2,.,TRBD2,TRBV9,CASSGRTSEKAGELFF,TGTGCCAGCAGCGGCAGGACTAGTGAGAAGGCCGGGGAGCTGTTTTTT
TRBJ2-3,.,.,TRBV27,CASSASGYPTDTQYF,TGTGCCAGCAGTGCCAGCGGGTACCCCACAGATACGCAGTATTTT
TRBJ1-5,.,.,TRBV15,CATSRDQAGGGQPQHF,TGTGCCACCAGCAGAGATCAGGCAGGCGGGGGTCAGCCCCAGCATTTT
TRBJ2-1,.,.,TRBV7-9,CASSLAESEQFF,TGTGCCAGCAGCTTAGCTGAGAGTGAGCAGTTCTTC
TRBJ2-3,.,TRBD1,TRBV4-3,CASSQSGKGARDTQYF,TGCGCCAGCAGCCAGAGTGGGAAGGGGGCTCGGGATACGCAGTATTTT
TRBJ2-3,.,.,TRBV10-3,CAIKTQGVDTQYF,TGTGCCATCAAGACCCAGGGAGTAGATACGCAGTATTTT
TRBJ2-1,few,.,TRBV5-5,CAIPTSCDEQFF,TGTGCCATCCCAACTAGTTGCGATGAGCAGTTCTTC
TRBJ1-2,.,TRBD1,TRBV6-1,CASSPDRDYGYTF,TGTGCCAGCAGTCCGGACAGGGACTATGGCTACACCTTC
TRBJ1-2,.,.,TRBV6-1,CASSGDRIHTF,TGTGCCAGCAGTGGGGACCGGATCCACACCTTC
TRBJ2-3,once,.,TRBV18,CASSPGTATDTQYF,TGTGCCAGCTCACCAGGGACGGCAACAGATACGCAGTATTTT
TRBJ2-3,once,.,TRBV6-6,CASNNREYTDTQYF,TGTGCCAGCAATAACAGGGAGTACACAGATACGCAGTATTTT
TRBJ1-5,.,TRBD1,TRBV30,CASRDSPDQPQHF,TGTGCCTCCAGGGACAGCCCAGATCAGCCCCAGCATTTT
TRBJ1-5,once,.,TRBV7-9,CASSLGNQPQHF,TGTGCCAGCAGCTTAGGCAATCAGCCCCAGCATTTT
TRBJ2-2,.,.,TRBV5-4,CASSLGRAGELFF,TGTGCCAGCAGCTTGGGACGCGCCGGGGAGCTGTTTTTT
TRBJ2-6,.,.,TRBV5-1,CASKAMTSGANVLTF,TGCGCCAGTAAGGCGATGACCTCTGGGGCCAACGTCCTGACTTTC
TRBJ2-7,.,.,TRBV5-6,CASSLGSLYEQYF,TGTGCCAGCAGCTTGGGCAGCCTCTACGAGCAGTACTTC
TRBJ1-1,.,.,TRBV7-9,CASSSTGQKAFF,TGTGCCAGCAGTTCTACTGGACAGAAAGCTTTCTTT
TRBJ1-4,few,.,TRBV7-8,CASSLSEAATNEKLFF,TGTGCCAGCAGCTTGTCAGAGGCAGCAACTAATGAAAAACTGTTTTTT
TRBJ1-2,once,.,TRBV19,CASRRLGLDYGYTF,TGTGCCAGCAGGAGACTGGGCTTGGACTATGGCTACACCTTC